Included here is one T cell receptor (beta chain) sequence, with context. Antigen: not known. The V gene lost 1 base and the J gene lost 5 bases, with 18 bases spanning the gap. The V gene's germline CDR1 is SGHNT and CDR2 YENEEA. This CDR3 region has 17 residues. This specimen comes from a study of blood T cells in healthy people across ages. PCR was performed a second time for about 7 to 12 cycles using a sample-barcoded 5' primer and a J-beta primer mix. Individual samples furnished no less than 2.5 million CDR3-containing paired-end reads apiece. In TCRdb, the 5' RACE reads were re-called with MiXCR into one record per CDR3 protein. The sample gives fewer than 900,000 distinct CDR3 sequences, approximately 43% of which show up once; around 20% is in the top ten. Study-level findings and limits: The unsorted PBMCs prevented any conclusive comparison of naive versus antigen-experienced cells. Long-lived donors carried more naive CD4+ cells and greater diversity than aged donors.

Sequencing was performed on blood. This sequence originates from a woman aged 60-75 years in good health. V usage is TRBV11-3 and J usage is TRBJ2-1; a possible D gene is TRBD2 (5 bases). In nucleotides, the CDR3 is TGTGCCAGCAGCTTAGGGAGGCTAGCCCAACCCCACAATGAGCAGTTCTTC. Translating gives CASSLGRLAQPHNEQFF.